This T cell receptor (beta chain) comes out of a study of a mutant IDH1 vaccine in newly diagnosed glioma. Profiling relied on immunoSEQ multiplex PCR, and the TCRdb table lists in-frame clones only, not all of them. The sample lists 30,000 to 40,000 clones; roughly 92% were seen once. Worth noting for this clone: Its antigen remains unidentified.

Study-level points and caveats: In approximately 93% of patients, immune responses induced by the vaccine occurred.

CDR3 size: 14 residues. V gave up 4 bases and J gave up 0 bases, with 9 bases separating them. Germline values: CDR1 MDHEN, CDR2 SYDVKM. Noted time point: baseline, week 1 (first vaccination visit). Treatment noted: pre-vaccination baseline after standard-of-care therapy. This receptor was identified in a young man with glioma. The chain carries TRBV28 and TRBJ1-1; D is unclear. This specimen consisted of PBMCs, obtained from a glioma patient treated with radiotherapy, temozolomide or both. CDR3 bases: TGTGCCAGCAGTTCTCCAGGAATGAACACTGAAGCTTTCTTT. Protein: CASSSPGMNTEAFF.